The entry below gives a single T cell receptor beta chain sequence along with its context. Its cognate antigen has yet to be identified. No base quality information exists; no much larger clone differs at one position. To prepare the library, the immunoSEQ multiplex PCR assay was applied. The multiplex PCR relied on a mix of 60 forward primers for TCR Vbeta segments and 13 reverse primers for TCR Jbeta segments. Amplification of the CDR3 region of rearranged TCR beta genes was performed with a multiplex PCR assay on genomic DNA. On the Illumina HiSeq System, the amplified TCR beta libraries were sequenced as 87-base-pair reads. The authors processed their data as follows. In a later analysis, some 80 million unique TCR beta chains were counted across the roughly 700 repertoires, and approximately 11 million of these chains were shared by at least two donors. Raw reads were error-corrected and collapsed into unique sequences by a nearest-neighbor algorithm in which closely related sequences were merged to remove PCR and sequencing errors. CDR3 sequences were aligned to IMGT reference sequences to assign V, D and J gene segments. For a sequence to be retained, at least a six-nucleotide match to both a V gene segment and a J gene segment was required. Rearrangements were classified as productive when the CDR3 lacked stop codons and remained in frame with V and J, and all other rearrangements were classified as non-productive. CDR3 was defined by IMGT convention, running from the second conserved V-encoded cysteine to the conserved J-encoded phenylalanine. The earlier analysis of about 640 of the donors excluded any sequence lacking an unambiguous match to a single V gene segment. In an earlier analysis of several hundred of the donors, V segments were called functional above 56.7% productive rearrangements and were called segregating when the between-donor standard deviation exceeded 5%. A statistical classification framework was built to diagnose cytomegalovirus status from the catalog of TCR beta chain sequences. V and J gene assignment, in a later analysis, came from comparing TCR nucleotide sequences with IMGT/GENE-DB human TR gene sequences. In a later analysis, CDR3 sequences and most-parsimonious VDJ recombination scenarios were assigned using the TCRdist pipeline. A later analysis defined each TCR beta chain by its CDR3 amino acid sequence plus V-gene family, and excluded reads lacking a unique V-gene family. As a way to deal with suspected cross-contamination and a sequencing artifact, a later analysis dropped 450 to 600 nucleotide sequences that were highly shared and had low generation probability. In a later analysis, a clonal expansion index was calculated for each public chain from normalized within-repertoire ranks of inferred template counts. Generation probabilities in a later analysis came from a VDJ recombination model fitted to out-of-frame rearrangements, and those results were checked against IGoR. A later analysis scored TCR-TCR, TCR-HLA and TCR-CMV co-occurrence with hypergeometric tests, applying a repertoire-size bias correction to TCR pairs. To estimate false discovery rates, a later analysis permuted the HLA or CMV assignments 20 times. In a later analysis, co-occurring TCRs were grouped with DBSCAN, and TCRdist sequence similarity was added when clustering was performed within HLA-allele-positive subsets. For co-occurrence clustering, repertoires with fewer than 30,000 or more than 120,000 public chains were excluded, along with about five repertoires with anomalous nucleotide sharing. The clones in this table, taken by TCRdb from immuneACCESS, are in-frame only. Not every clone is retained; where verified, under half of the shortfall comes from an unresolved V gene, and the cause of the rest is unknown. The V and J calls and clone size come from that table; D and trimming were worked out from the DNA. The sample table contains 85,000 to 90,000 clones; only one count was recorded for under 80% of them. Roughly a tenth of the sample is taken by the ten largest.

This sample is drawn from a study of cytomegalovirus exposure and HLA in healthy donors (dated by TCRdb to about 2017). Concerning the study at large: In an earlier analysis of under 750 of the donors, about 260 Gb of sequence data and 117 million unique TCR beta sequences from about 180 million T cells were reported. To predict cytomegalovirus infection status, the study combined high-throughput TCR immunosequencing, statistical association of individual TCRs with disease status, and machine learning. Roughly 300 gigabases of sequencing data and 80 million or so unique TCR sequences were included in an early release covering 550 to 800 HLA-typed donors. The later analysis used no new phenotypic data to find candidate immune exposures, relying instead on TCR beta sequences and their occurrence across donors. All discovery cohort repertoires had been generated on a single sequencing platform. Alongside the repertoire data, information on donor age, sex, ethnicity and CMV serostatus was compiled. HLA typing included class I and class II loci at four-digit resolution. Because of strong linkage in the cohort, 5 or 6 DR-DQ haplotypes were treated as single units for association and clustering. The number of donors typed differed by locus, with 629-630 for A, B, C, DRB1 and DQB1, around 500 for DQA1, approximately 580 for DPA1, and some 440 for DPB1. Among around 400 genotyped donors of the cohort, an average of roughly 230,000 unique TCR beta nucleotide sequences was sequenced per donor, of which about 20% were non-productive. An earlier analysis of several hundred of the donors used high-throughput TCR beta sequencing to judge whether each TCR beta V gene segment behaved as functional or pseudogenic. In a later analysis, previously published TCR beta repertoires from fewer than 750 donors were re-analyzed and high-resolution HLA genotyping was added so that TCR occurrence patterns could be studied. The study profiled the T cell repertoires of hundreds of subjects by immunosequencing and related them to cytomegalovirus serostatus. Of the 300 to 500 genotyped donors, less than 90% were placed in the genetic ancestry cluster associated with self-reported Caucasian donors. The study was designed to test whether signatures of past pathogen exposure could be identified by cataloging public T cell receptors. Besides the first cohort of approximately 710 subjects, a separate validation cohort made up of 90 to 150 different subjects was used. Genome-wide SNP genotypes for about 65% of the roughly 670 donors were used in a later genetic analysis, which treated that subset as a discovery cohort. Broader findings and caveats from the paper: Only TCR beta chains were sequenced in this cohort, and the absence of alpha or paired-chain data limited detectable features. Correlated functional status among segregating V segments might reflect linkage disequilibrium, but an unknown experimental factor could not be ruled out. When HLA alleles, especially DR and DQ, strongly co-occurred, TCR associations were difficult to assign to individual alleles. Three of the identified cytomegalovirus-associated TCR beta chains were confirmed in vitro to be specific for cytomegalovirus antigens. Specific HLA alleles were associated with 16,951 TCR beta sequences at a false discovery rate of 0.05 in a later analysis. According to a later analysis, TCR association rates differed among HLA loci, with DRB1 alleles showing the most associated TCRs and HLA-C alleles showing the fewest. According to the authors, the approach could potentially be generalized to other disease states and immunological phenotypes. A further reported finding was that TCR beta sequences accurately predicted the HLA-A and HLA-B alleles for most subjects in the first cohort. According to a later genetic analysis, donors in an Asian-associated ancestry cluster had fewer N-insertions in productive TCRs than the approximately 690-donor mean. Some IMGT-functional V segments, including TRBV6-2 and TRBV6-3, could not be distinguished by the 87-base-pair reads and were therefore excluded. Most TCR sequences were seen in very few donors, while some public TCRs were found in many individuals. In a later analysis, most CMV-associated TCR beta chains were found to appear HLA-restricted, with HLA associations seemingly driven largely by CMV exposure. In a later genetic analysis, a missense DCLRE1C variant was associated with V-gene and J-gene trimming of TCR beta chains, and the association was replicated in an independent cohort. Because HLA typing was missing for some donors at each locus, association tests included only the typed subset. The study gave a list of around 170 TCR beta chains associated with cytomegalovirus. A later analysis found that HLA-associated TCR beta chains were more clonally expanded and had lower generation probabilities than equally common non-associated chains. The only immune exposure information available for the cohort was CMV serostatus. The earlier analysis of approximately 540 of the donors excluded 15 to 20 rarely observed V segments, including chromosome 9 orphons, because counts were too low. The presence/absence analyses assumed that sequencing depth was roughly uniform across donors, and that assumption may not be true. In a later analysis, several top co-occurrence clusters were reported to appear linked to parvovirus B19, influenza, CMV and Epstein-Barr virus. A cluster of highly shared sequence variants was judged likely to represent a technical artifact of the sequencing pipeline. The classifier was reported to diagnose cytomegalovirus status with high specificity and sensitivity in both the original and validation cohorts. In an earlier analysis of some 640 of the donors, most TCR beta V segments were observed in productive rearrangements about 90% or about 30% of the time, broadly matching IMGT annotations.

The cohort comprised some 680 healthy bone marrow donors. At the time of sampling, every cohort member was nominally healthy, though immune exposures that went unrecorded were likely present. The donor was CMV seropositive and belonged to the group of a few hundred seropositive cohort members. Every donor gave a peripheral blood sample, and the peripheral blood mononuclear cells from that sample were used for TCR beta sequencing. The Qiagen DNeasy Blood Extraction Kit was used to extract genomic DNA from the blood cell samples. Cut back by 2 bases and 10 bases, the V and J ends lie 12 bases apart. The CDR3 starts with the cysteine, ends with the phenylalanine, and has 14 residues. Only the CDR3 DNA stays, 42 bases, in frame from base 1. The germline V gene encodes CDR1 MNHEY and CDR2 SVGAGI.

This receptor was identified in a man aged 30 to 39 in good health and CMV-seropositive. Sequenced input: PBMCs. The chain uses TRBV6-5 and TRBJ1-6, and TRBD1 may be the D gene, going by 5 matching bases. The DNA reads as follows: TGTGCCAGCAGTTACGCGGGGGTCGGGTCACCCCTCCACTTT. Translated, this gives CASSYAGVGSPLHF.